One sample yielded the 29 T cell receptor beta chains listed below, sequenced in a study of cytomegalovirus exposure and HLA in healthy donors (dated 2017 in TCRdb). Libraries were prepared through the immunoSEQ multiplex PCR assay. A mixture of 60 forward primers for TCR Vbeta segments and 13 reverse primers for TCR Jbeta segments was used in the multiplex PCR. The table comes from immuneACCESS by way of TCRdb, which keeps in-frame sequences with V and J called. Part of the clones is missing from these tables; in studies checked, under half for an unresolved V gene and the rest for unknown reasons. This sample holds tens of thousands of clones; roughly 80% were observed only once. Approximately 5.7% of the sample belongs to the ten largest clones. Specimen: PBMCs. The source of these receptors is a woman aged 45 to 65 in good health and CMV-seropositive.

This clone was recorded a few times. The rearrangement joins TRBV14 to TRBJ2-7; 9 bases match TRBD1. The CDR3 spans 14 residues. CDR1 and CDR2 from the germline V gene are SGHDN and FVKESK. V lost 3 bases, J lost 5 bases, and 5 bases stayed unmatched. CDR3 bases: TGTGCCAGCAGCCACCTCCGGGACAGGGACGAGCAGTACTTC. Translating it yields CASSHLRDRDEQYF.

The rearrangement joins TRBV7-2 to TRBJ1-1, with TRBD1 as a possible D gene (5 bases). V was pared by 4 bases and J by 5 bases, with 14 bases between. Germline CDR1 and CDR2: SGHTA and FQGNSA. The CDR3 is 14 amino acids. This CDR3 reads CASSSHGGGTEAFF. The CDR3 bases are TGTGCCAGCAGCTCTCACGGGGGGGGTACTGAAGCTTTCTTT. The entire variable domain, with the rest obtained from reference TRBV7-2 and TRBJ1-1, is as follows: GAGVSQSPSNKVTEKGKDVELRCDPISGHTALYWYRQSLGQGLEFLIYFQGNSAPDKSGLPSDRFSAERTGGSVSTLTIQRTQQEDSAVYLCASSSHGGGTEAFFGQGTRLTVV.

The chain links TRBV5-6 to TRBJ2-1; 9 positions agree with TRBD1. V dropped 2 bases and J dropped 6; count of bases not matched to a gene: 6. The CDR3 is made up of 15 amino acids. CDR1 and CDR2 from the germline V gene are SGHDT and YYEEEE. This chain's CDR3 is CASSFDRGAPNEQFF. CDR3 nucleotides: TGTGCCAGCAGCTTCGACAGGGGGGCTCCCAATGAGCAGTTCTTC. Combining the CDR3 with reference TRBV5-6 and TRBJ2-1 gives the whole variable domain DAGVTQSPTHLIKTRGQQVTLRCSPKSGHDTVSWYQQALGQGPQFIFQYYEEEERQRGNFPDRFSGHQFPNYSSELNVNALLLGDSALYLCASSFDRGAPNEQFFGPGTRLTVL.

The chain recombines TRBV5-6 with TRBJ2-5, with 8 nucleotides matching TRBD1. V gave up 3 bases and J gave up 4 bases; unmatched junction bases: 11. Germline V gives CDR1 SGHDT, CDR2 YYEEEE. The CDR3 sequence is 16 residues long. The CDR3: CASSSGPGGAGETQYF. The CDR3 bases are TGTGCCAGCAGCTCTGGGCCAGGGGGCGCGGGAGAGACCCAGTACTTC.

The gene calls are TRBV28 and TRBJ1-5; 8 nucleotides match TRBD1. The CDR3 covers 15 residues. Germline CDR1 reads MDHEN; CDR2 reads SYDVKM. With 4 bases clipped from V and 5 bases from J, the junction kept 7 bases outside the gene matches. CDR3 amino acids: CASSYLTGVDQPQHF. The CDR3 DNA reads as TGTGCCAGCAGTTATCTGACAGGGGTTGATCAGCCCCAGCATTTT.

This clone turned up a few times. This rearrangement joins TRBV27 to TRBJ2-5; possibly TRBD1 for D (6 bases). The J call may be incorrect, as the DNA end agrees better with TRBJ2-7. The length of the CDR3 is 14 residues. Germline assignment: CDR1 MNHEY and CDR2 SMNVEV (reference sequence). The CDR3 sequence is CASSFIQGRSEQYF. CDR3 bases: TGTGCCAGCAGTTTTATCCAGGGGCGAAGCGAGCAGTACTTC.

The rearrangement joins TRBV19 to TRBJ1-1; D is unclear. The CDR3 spans 13 residues. The V gene's germline CDR1 is LNHDA and CDR2 SQIVND (reference sequence). With 1 base removed from V and 1 base from J, the gap between germline ends came to 4 bases. The CDR3 protein is CASSIGPNTEAFF. CDR3 nucleotide sequence: TGTGCCAGTAGTATAGGGCCGAACACTGAAGCTTTCTTT.

The chain carries TRBV5-1 and TRBJ2-5; TRBD2 matches 10 bases. CDR3 size: 17 residues. The germline CDR1 and CDR2 sequences are SGHRS and YFSETQ. J gave up 1 base and V 1 base, and 7 bases lay outside the gene matches. CDR3 in amino acids: CASSLLASGSPQETQYF. The CDR3 DNA is TGCGCCAGCAGCTTGTTAGCTAGCGGGAGCCCCCAAGAGACCCAGTACTTC.

This chain uses TRBV9 with TRBJ2-3; D perhaps matches TRBD1 (5 bases). This CDR3 comprises 13 residues. Trimming shortened V by 8 bases and J by 3 bases, and 13 bases separated the two germline ends. The germline V gene encodes CDR1 SGDLS and CDR2 YYNGEE. As DNA, the CDR3 is TGTGCCAGTTCGCAGGGCAGGACAGATACGCAGTATTTT. The encoded protein is CASSQGRTDTQYF.

This CDR3 is CASSLWLNEKLFF. DNA of the CDR3: TGTGCCAGCAGTTTATGGCTGAATGAAAAACTGTTTTTT. The rearrangement joins TRBV27 to TRBJ1-4; no clear D gene. The germline V gene has CDR1 MNHEY and CDR2 SMNVEV (reference sequence). There are 13 residues in the CDR3. Trimming stripped 1 base from V and 5 bases from J, with 5 bases between.

The V gene is TRBV5-1, the J gene TRBJ1-2, with 9 nucleotides matching TRBD1. Trimming took 8 bases from V and 8 from J; bases not matched to a gene: 16. The CDR3 consists of 15 residues. Germline values: CDR1 SGHRS, CDR2 YFSETQ. As DNA, the CDR3 is TGCGCCAGTAAAGCATATCCGGGACAGGGTACGGGCTACACCTTC. Its translation: CASKAYPGQGTGYTF. Variable domain in full (rest from reference TRBV5-1 and TRBJ1-2): KAGVTQTPRYLIKTRGQQVTLSCSPISGHRSVSWYQQTPGQGLQFLFEYFSETQRNKGNFPGRFSGRQFSNSRSEMNVSTLELGDSALYLCASKAYPGQGTGYTFGSGTRLTVV.

This clone was picked up a small number of times. This chain's CDR3 is CAISEYGTPNTEAFF. The CDR3 DNA is TGTGCCATCAGTGAGTATGGGACACCGAACACTGAAGCTTTCTTT. J is TRBJ1-1 and V is TRBV10-3; possible D gene TRBD1, 6 bases. The CDR3 is 15 residues long. V was cut by 1 base and J by 1 base, with 10 bases left in between. Germline V gives CDR1 ENHRY, CDR2 SYGVKD.

This clone occurred a few times. V gene TRBV6-5 combines with J gene TRBJ1-1; 7 nucleotides match TRBD1. The CDR3 has 12 residues. V gave up 11 bases and J gave up 5 bases; unmatched junction bases: 8. The germline gives CDR1 MNHEY, CDR2 SVGAGI. As DNA, the CDR3 is TGTGCCTCAGGGGGAGAGTGGACTGAAGCTTTCTTT. Amino acid sequence: CASGGEWTEAFF.

The chain combines TRBV7-2 with TRBJ2-7; D possibly corresponds to TRBD2 (5 bases). The CDR3 is 13 amino acids. Germline V gene data show CDR1 as SGHTA and CDR2 as FQGNSA. Between the trimmed V and J ends, which lost 2 bases and 3 bases, there was a span of 8 bases. CDR3 amino acids: CASSLTTSYEQYF. In nucleotides, the CDR3 is TGTGCCAGCAGCTTAACTACTAGCTACGAGCAGTACTTC.

The rearrangement uses TRBV2 and TRBJ2-2; TRBD1 aligns across 8 bases. In germline, CDR1 is SNHLY, CDR2 FYNNEI. The CDR3 sequence is 19 residues long. Trimming cost V 6 bases and J 4 bases; bases outside gene matches: 19. The CDR3 nucleotides are TGTGCCAGCAGACCTCCGGGACAGGCGCTTTATCAATTCACCGGGGAGCTGTTTTTT. This codes for CASRPPGQALYQFTGELFF.

This clone has a handful of counts. For the CDR3, the DNA is TGTGCCAGCAGCTTATCTCCGGGAGGGCCGTTACTAGTCCACGAGCAGTACTTC. Its translation is CASSLSPGGPLLVHEQYF. This chain uses TRBV7-9 with TRBJ2-7; 8 positions match TRBD2. Germline CDR1 is SEHNR and CDR2 is FQNEAQ (reference sequence). This CDR3 has 18 amino acids. The V segment lost 2 bases and the J segment 5 bases; nucleotides outside the gene matches: 17. The variable domain in full, with the rest retrieved from reference TRBV7-9 and TRBJ2-7, is DTGVSQNPRHKITKRGQNVTFRCDPISEHNRLYWYRQTLGQGPEFLTYFQNEAQLEKSRLLSDRFSAERPKGSFSTLEIQRTEQGDSAMYLCASSLSPGGPLLVHEQYFGPGTRLTVT.

The gene calls are TRBV6-5 and TRBJ1-2; 7 positions match TRBD1. The CDR3 has 13 residues. The V segment lost 4 bases and the J segment 8 bases; nucleotides outside the gene matches: 7. Germline values: CDR1 MNHEY, CDR2 SVGAGI. The CDR3 DNA sequence: TGTGCCAGCAGTTCCACGACAGGGACCGGCTACACCTTC. Residues: CASSSTTGTGYTF.

The genes are TRBV2 and TRBJ2-7, with D maybe TRBD1 (6 bases). Germline V CDR1 and CDR2: SNHLY, FYNNEI. With 7 bases removed from V and 2 bases from J, the gap between germline ends came to 15 bases. The CDR3 is 14 amino acids. Here the CDR3 DNA reads TGTGCCAGCAAATACAGGGTGCAGGCCTACGAGCAGTACTTC. The encoded protein is CASKYRVQAYEQYF. The full variable domain, rest sourced from reference TRBV2 and TRBJ2-7, is EPEVTQTPSHQVTQMGQEVILRCVPISNHLYFYWYRQILGQKVEFLVSFYNNEISEKSEIFDDQFSVERPDGSNFTLKIRSTKLEDSAMYFCASKYRVQAYEQYFGPGTRLTVT.

This rearrangement joins TRBV2 to TRBJ1-2; TRBD1 is a possible D gene (6 bases). Germline assignment: CDR1 SNHLY and CDR2 FYNNEI. V was cut by 6 bases and J by 8 bases, with 13 bases left in between. The length of the CDR3 is 12 residues. CDR3 sequence reads: CASSEGTRGYTF. The CDR3, as DNA: TGTGCCAGCAGCGAGGGGACAAGAGGCTACACCTTC.

This clone is medium-sized (0.01 to 0.1%). This chain uses TRBV6-1 with TRBJ2-2; a weak D match, TRBD2 (5 bases). Trimming shortened V by 8 bases and J by 7 bases, and 20 bases separated the two germline ends. Germline assignment: CDR1 MNHNS and CDR2 SASEGT. This CDR3 region has 15 residues. CDR3: CASAHFKGEGGELFF. DNA of the CDR3: TGTGCCAGCGCCCATTTTAAGGGAGAAGGCGGGGAGCTGTTTTTT.

Here the CDR3 reads CASSQTGLGYTGELFF. Written as DNA, the CDR3 is TGCGCCAGCAGCCAGACCGGACTAGGGTACACCGGGGAGCTGTTTTTT. The V gene is TRBV4-1, the J gene TRBJ2-2; the match to TRBD2 covers 7 bases. This CDR3 region has 16 residues. Germline V CDR1 and CDR2: MGHRA, YSYEKL. The ends lost 3 bases at V and 3 bases at J; junction bases unmatched: 7.

There are a few counts of this clone. This chain connects TRBV7-9 to TRBJ2-1; 10 bases match TRBD2. Trimming removed 0 bases from V and 6 bases from J; junction bases left unmatched: 2. The CDR3 is made up of 15 amino acids. Germline CDR1 is SEHNR and CDR2 is FQNEAQ (reference sequence). The CDR3 DNA sequence: TGTGCCAGCAGCTTAGCCGGGACTAGCGCCAATGAGCAGTTCTTC. This encodes CASSLAGTSANEQFF. The full variable domain, its missing parts supplied by reference TRBV7-9 and TRBJ2-1, is DTGVSQNPRHKITKRGQNVTFRCDPISEHNRLYWYRQTLGQGPEFLTYFQNEAQLEKSRLLSDRFSAERPKGSFSTLEIQRTEQGDSAMYLCASSLAGTSANEQFFGPGTRLTVL.

The chain employs TRBV29-1 and TRBJ2-7, with 11 bases fitting TRBD2. CDR1 and CDR2 (germline): SQVTM, ANQGSEA. This CDR3 spans 13 amino acids. The V segment lost 6 bases and the J segment 6 bases; nucleotides outside the gene matches: 7. CDR3 sequence (DNA): TGCAGCGTCTTAGCGGGAGGGCCCGGCGAGCAGTACTTC. This sequence encodes CSVLAGGPGEQYF.

This clone turned up a few times. The chain is built from TRBV10-3 and TRBJ2-1, with 10 bases that match TRBD2. The ends lost 6 bases at V and 3 bases at J; junction bases unmatched: 2. Germline CDR1 and CDR2: ENHRY and SYGVKD. This CDR3 has 14 amino acids. Here the CDR3 reads CAISGTSDYNEQFF. DNA for the CDR3: TGTGCCATCAGCGGGACTAGCGACTACAATGAGCAGTTCTTC.

This chain connects TRBV28 to TRBJ2-7, with D possibly TRBD2 on 6 matching bases. In germline, CDR1 is MDHEN, CDR2 SYDVKM. CDR3 size: 15 residues. V lost 2 bases and J 0 bases, leaving 11 bases between the germline ends. The chain's CDR3 is CASSLPRDFSYEQYF. The CDR3 DNA sequence: TGTGCCAGCAGTTTACCGAGGGACTTCTCCTACGAGCAGTACTTC.

CDR3 protein: CASSPPSGTSSSDTQYF. CDR3 coding DNA: TGTGCCAGCAGCCCGCCATCCGGGACTAGTTCGTCAGATACGCAGTATTTT. V and J are TRBV9 and TRBJ2-3, with 8 bases aligning to TRBD2. Germline V gene sequence: CDR1 SGDLS, CDR2 YYNGEE. J lost 4 bases, V lost 4 bases, and 14 bases had no gene match. The CDR3 has 17 amino acids.

Only a few counts were recorded for this clone. The V gene is TRBV6-1, the J gene TRBJ1-5; a weak D match, TRBD1 (6 bases). Germline CDR1 reads MNHNS; CDR2 reads SASEGT. V dropped 0 bases and J dropped 4 bases, with 10 bases sitting between them. The CDR3 covers 15 residues. Here the CDR3 reads CASSEAGQQNQPQHF. CDR3 in DNA: TGTGCCAGCAGTGAAGCAGGACAGCAAAATCAGCCCCAGCATTTT.

Remarks on this clone: A junction end diverges from the germline sequence, so it may reflect a read error. This CDR3 is also generated by other DNA sequences in the sample. The genes are TRBV4-1 and TRBJ1-1, with D perhaps TRBD1 (5 bases). CDR1 is MGHRA and CDR2 is YSYEKL in the germline V gene. The CDR3 has 15 amino acids. The CDR3 nucleotides are TGCGCCAGCAGCCAAGTAAGGGGAATAAACACTGAAGCCTTCTTT. The encoded protein is CASSQVRGINTEAFF.

V usage is TRBV7-6 and J usage is TRBJ2-1; D perhaps matches TRBD1 (6 bases). Germline loops: CDR1 SGHVS, CDR2 FNYEAQ. The CDR3 covers 13 residues. V shed 5 bases and J shed 8 bases, with 13 bases lying between them. Here the CDR3 reads CASSPTEGDEQFF. DNA of the CDR3: TGTGCCAGCAGCCCCACAGAGGGGGATGAGCAGTTCTTC.